The 27 T cell receptor beta chains presented below share a single source sample, sequenced in a study of T cell repertoires in cytomegalovirus infection. TCRdb used MiXCR to reprocess the reads, holding one entry per CDR3 protein. The data hold 75,000 to 100,000 distinct CDR3 sequences, with around half observed a single time. The antigens for these receptors are not known. Sequenced here: CD8+ T cells from cultured PBMCs, sampled from culture after CMV antigen stimulation. The receptors come from a human donor in good health (CMV status not recorded). Some clones in this sample may be carry-over from other donors' samples.

V gene TRBV7-9 combines with J gene TRBJ2-7; 10 bases are shared with TRBD1. Trimming at V came to 6 bases and at J to 3 bases, leaving 8 bases not matched to a gene. The germline gives CDR1 SEHNR, CDR2 FQNEAQ (reference sequence). This CDR3 has 15 residues. The CDR3 region has the DNA TGTGCCAGCAGTTCTCGGACAGGGGGTCGCTACGAGCAGTACTTC. Amino acids: CASSSRTGGRYEQYF.

The gene calls are TRBV28 and TRBJ1-1, with 11 bases matching TRBD1. Germline values: CDR1 MDHEN, CDR2 SYDVKM. V lost 5 bases, J lost 1 base, and 9 bases stayed unmatched. CDR3 length: 17 amino acids. The CDR3 here is CASSPRTGGTRNTEAFF. DNA of the CDR3: TGTGCCAGCAGTCCTCGGACAGGGGGCACGAGGAACACTGAAGCTTTCTTT.

This sequence joins TRBV20-1 and TRBJ1-5; D possibly corresponds to TRBD1 (6 bases). CDR3 length equals 18 residues. CDR1 and CDR2 from the germline V gene are DFQATT and SNEGSKA (reference sequence). Between the trimmed V and J ends, which lost 3 bases and 0 bases, there was a span of 21 bases. The CDR3: CSASPDRDIIYSNQPQHF. CDR3 bases: TGCAGTGCTAGTCCGGACCGGGACATAATATATAGCAATCAGCCCCAGCATTTT.

The sample holds a few counts of this clonotype. This rearrangement joins TRBV4-1 to TRBJ2-3; 12 positions agree with TRBD2. CDR3 length: 16 residues. V lost 3 bases, J lost 6 bases, and 7 bases stayed unmatched. Germline CDR1 is MGHRA and CDR2 is YSYEKL. The CDR3 is CASSHLRTSGIDTQYF. The CDR3 coding sequence is TGCGCCAGCAGCCATCTTCGGACTAGCGGGATTGATACGCAGTATTTT.

This clonotype was seen a few times. The chain employs TRBV7-2 and TRBJ2-3, with D perhaps matching TRBD2 (6 bases). In germline, CDR1 is SGHTA, CDR2 FQGNSA. The CDR3 runs to 15 residues. V was pared by 6 bases and J by 4 bases, with 17 bases between. This CDR3 reads CASSIGDSFADTQYF. CDR3 nucleotide sequence: TGTGCCAGCAGTATAGGGGACTCTTTTGCAGATACGCAGTATTTT.

In its sample, this clonotype was seen a few times. The gene calls are TRBV5-1 and TRBJ1-2; 7 positions match TRBD1. V dropped 3 bases and J dropped 8; count of bases not matched to a gene: 19. The CDR3 has 17 residues. Germline V gene data show CDR1 as SGHRS and CDR2 as YFSETQ. The CDR3 reads CASSSRDSRDLGYGYTF. In nucleotides, the CDR3 is TGCGCCAGCAGCTCCCGGGACAGTCGGGATTTGGGATACGGCTACACCTTC. Full variable domain (missing parts from reference TRBV5-1 and TRBJ1-2): KAGVTQTPRYLIKTRGQQVTLSCSPISGHRSVSWYQQTPGQGLQFLFEYFSETQRNKGNFPGRFSGRQFSNSRSEMNVSTLELGDSALYLCASSSRDSRDLGYGYTFGSGTRLTVV.

The CDR3 loop is CASSSSYGYTF. CDR3 in DNA: TGCGCCAGCAGCTCCAGCTATGGCTACACCTTC. The chain employs TRBV5-1 and TRBJ1-2, with D uncertain. V lost 3 bases, J lost 4 bases, and 4 bases lay in between. Per the germline V gene, CDR1 is SGHRS and CDR2 is YFSETQ. The CDR3 loop spans 11 amino acids.

The table lists this clonotype with a few counts. The J gene is TRBJ2-3, the V gene TRBV7-3; 10 nucleotides align to TRBD2. CDR3 length: 15 amino acids. V was pared by 7 bases and J by 1 base, with 5 bases of the junction left unmatched. Looked up from germline, CDR1 is SGHTA and CDR2 is FQGTGA. The CDR3 here is CASTLAGEGTDTQYF. As DNA, the CDR3 is TGTGCCAGCACTCTAGCGGGGGAGGGCACAGATACGCAGTATTTT.

The chain is built from TRBV7-6 and TRBJ2-1; no firm D call. The germline gives CDR1 SGHVS, CDR2 FNYEAQ. V gave up 3 bases and J gave up 7 bases, with 16 bases separating them. The length of the CDR3 is 15 residues. This CDR3 reads CASSLYPTVGNEQFF. The CDR3 bases are TGTGCCAGCAGCTTGTACCCCACAGTGGGGAATGAGCAGTTCTTC. Full variable domain (rest looked up from reference TRBV7-6 and TRBJ2-1): GAGVSQSPRYKVTKRGQDVALRCDPISGHVSLYWYRQALGQGPEFLTYFNYEAQQDKSGLPNDRFSAERPEGSISTLTIQRTEQRDSAMYRCASSLYPTVGNEQFFGPGTRLTVL.

V is TRBV12-3 or TRBV12-4 and J is TRBJ2-1; 10 nucleotides agree with TRBD2. V was clipped by 2 bases and J by 7 bases; unmatched bases: 11. The CDR3 is made up of 17 amino acids. CDR3 sequence: CASSLPLAGATGNEQFF. CDR3 DNA sequence: TGTGCCAGCAGTTTACCCCTAGCGGGGGCCACAGGGAATGAGCAGTTCTTC.

In its sample, this clonotype was seen a few times. V is TRBV12-3 or TRBV12-4 and J is TRBJ2-7; a weak D match, TRBD2 (5 bases). The CDR3 length is 17 residues. Deletions cut 4 bases from V and 0 bases from J, with 19 bases between. The CDR3 coding sequence is TGTGCCAGCAGTTCGGGAAGAGGGTCTGCGACCTCCTACGAGCAGTACTTC. This encodes CASSSGRGSATSYEQYF.

The chain is built from TRBV29-1 and TRBJ2-4; tentatively, D is TRBD1 (6 bases). The CDR3 is 14 amino acids. Germline V CDR1 and CDR2: SQVTM, ANQGSEA. V lost 5 bases to trimming and J lost 12 bases, with 23 bases between them. The CDR3 sequence: CSVIFKGDKETQYF. The CDR3 region has the DNA TGCAGCGTTATTTTTAAGGGGGACAAAGAAACTCAGTACTTC.

This chain uses TRBV5-6 with TRBJ1-5, with TRBD1 as a possible D gene (5 bases). The CDR3 length is 14 residues. Trimming shortened V by 1 base and J by 7 bases, and 12 bases separated the two germline ends. Germline V gives CDR1 SGHDT, CDR2 YYEEEE. The CDR3 DNA sequence: TGTGCCAGCAGCTTGTCTGGCAGGGCCCAGCCCCAGCATTTT. Its translation: CASSLSGRAQPQHF.

The chain carries TRBV7-2 and TRBJ1-2, with 8 bases that match TRBD1. J was trimmed by 10 bases and V by 4 bases; bases with no gene match: 11. CDR3 length: 14 amino acids. CDR1 is SGHTA, CDR2 FQGNSA, per germline. Written as DNA, the CDR3 is TGTGCCAGCAGCTCCCGGGACAGGCTGTGGGACTACACCTTC. Its translation is CASSSRDRLWDYTF.

CDR3: CASRLTGTGNYEQYF. CDR3 sequence (DNA): TGCGCCAGCAGGCTTACCGGGACTGGGAACTACGAGCAGTACTTC. The chain links TRBV5-1 to TRBJ2-7; weak D call: TRBD2 (6 bases). This CDR3 spans 15 amino acids. V dropped 5 bases and J dropped 3 bases, with 18 bases sitting between them. CDR1 and CDR2 (germline): SGHRS, YFSETQ.

This clonotype was observed a handful of times. This sequence joins TRBV7-9 and TRBJ1-1, with D uncertain. Trimming shortened V by 4 bases and J by 3 bases, and 9 bases separated the two germline ends. Germline CDR1 and CDR2: SEHNR and FQNEAQ (reference sequence). The CDR3 extends over 13 amino acids. The CDR3 here is CASSSLMDTEAFF. As DNA, the CDR3 is TGTGCCAGCAGCTCCCTTATGGACACTGAAGCTTTCTTT.

The chain links TRBV12-5 to TRBJ2-7; D call uncertain. V lost 7 bases, J lost 0 bases, and 16 bases lay in between. The germline V gene has CDR1 LGHNT and CDR2 FRNRAP. CDR3 length: 15 amino acids. CDR3 region: CASAPVLGSSYEQYF. The CDR3, as DNA: TGTGCTAGTGCCCCCGTCTTGGGTAGCTCCTACGAGCAGTACTTC. Together with reference TRBV12-5 and TRBJ2-7, the CDR3 gives the full variable domain: DARVTQTPRHKVTEMGQEVTMRCQPILGHNTVFWYRQTMMQGLELLAYFRNRAPLDDSGMPKDRFSAEMPDATLATLKIQPSEPRDSAVYFCASAPVLGSSYEQYFGPGTRLTVT.

The chain combines TRBV12-3 or TRBV12-4 with TRBJ2-5; D unclear. The length of the CDR3 is 14 residues. Trimming took off 7 bases at V and 3 bases at J, with 15 bases between the two ends. DNA of the CDR3: TGTGCCAGCACCCACCAGGAAATAGAAGAGACCCAGTACTTC. Amino acid sequence: CASTHQEIEETQYF.

CDR3 sequence (DNA): TGTGCCAGCAGCCCCGCCAGACTAGCGGGTCAAGAGACCCAGTACTTC. This sequence encodes CASSPARLAGQETQYF. This chain joins TRBV27 and TRBJ2-5, with TRBD2 matching over 10 bases. V lost 6 bases and J lost 2; bases outside the gene matches: 9. The CDR3 totals 16 residues. The germline V gene encodes CDR1 MNHEY and CDR2 SMNVEV (reference sequence).

This clonotype showed up just a few times. The rearrangement uses TRBV7-9 and TRBJ1-1, with unresolved D. The CDR3 extends over 13 amino acids. CDR1 SEHNR and CDR2 FQNEAQ come from the germline V gene (reference sequence). Between the trimmed V and J ends, which lost 1 base and 6 bases, there was a span of 9 bases. The chain's CDR3 is CASSLVYTPEAFF. The CDR3 DNA is TGTGCCAGCAGCTTAGTTTATACCCCTGAAGCTTTCTTT.

This clonotype was counted a few times. Mismatch with germline at one junction end may stem from a read error. The CDR3 protein is CAISGFVQGDTEAFF. The DNA for the CDR3 is TGTGCCATCAGCGGGTTTGTACAGGGCGACACTGAAGCCTTCTTT. The chain recombines TRBV10-3 with TRBJ1-1, with D perhaps matching TRBD1 (6 bases). The CDR3 covers 15 residues. Germline assignment: CDR1 ENHRY and CDR2 SYGVKD.

This chain connects TRBV7-2 to TRBJ2-7; no definite D call. Trimming stripped 3 bases from V and 5 bases from J, with 14 bases between. Per germline, CDR1 SGHTA and CDR2 FQGNSA. The CDR3 has 14 residues. CDR3 sequence: CASSLKTAGDEQYF. The CDR3 bases are TGTGCCAGCAGCTTGAAAACCGCTGGCGACGAGCAGTACTTC.

There are many counts of this clonotype. The chain joins TRBV7-8 to TRBJ2-7; D remains ambiguous. The CDR3 is 14 residues long. V was pared by 4 bases and J by 5 bases, with 15 bases between. CDR1 and CDR2 from the germline V gene are SGHVS and FQNEAQ. CDR3 DNA sequence: TGTGCCAGCAGCTCCGACAACCCTGGCGACGAGCAGTACTTC. Translating gives CASSSDNPGDEQYF.

Only a few counts were recorded for this clonotype. This rearrangement joins TRBV7-3 to TRBJ2-2; D remains unclear. The V gene's germline CDR1 is SGHTA and CDR2 FQGTGA. Trimming took off 2 bases at V and 1 base at J, with 5 bases between the two ends. The CDR3 is made up of 14 amino acids. CDR3 sequence reads: CASSLGQNTGELFF. The CDR3 region has the DNA TGTGCCAGCAGCTTAGGGCAGAACACCGGGGAGCTGTTTTTT.

The CDR3 sequence: CASSADWVAGDNEQFF. CDR3 nucleotides: TGTGCCAGCAGTGCCGACTGGGTAGCGGGAGACAATGAGCAGTTCTTC. V is TRBV2 and J is TRBJ2-1; 9 bases agree with TRBD2. Trimming at V came to 4 bases and at J to 5 bases, leaving 9 bases not matched to a gene. This CDR3 spans 16 amino acids. The germline V gene has CDR1 SNHLY and CDR2 FYNNEI. Complete variable domain (other parts from reference TRBV2 and TRBJ2-1): EPEVTQTPSHQVTQMGQEVILRCVPISNHLYFYWYRQILGQKVEFLVSFYNNEISEKSEIFDDQFSVERPDGSNFTLKIRSTKLEDSAMYFCASSADWVAGDNEQFFGPGTRLTVL.

A few counts support this clonotype. The V call is TRBV7-8, the J call TRBJ2-3; a possible D gene is TRBD1 (5 bases). Trimming pared 1 base from V and 1 base from J, leaving 12 bases between. The CDR3 has 16 amino acids. Germline values: CDR1 SGHVS, CDR2 FQNEAQ. The CDR3 coding sequence is TGTGCCAGCAGCTTAGAGCCAACAGGAGGCACAGATACGCAGTATTTT. This translates into CASSLEPTGGTDTQYF. Using reference TRBV7-8 and TRBJ2-3 for the parts outside the CDR3, the full variable domain is GAGVSQSPRYKVAKRGQDVALRCDPISGHVSLFWYQQALGQGPEFLTYFQNEAQLDKSGLPSDRFFAERPEGSVSTLKIQRTQQEDSAVYLCASSLEPTGGTDTQYFGPGTRLTVL.

The chain links TRBV9 to TRBJ1-3, with D hard to call. Trimming stripped 0 bases from V and 1 base from J, with 11 bases between. The CDR3 spans 16 residues. From germline, CDR1 is SGDLS and CDR2 YYNGEE. The CDR3 protein is CASSVEDGDSGNTIYF. CDR3 sequence (DNA): TGTGCCAGCAGCGTAGAGGACGGAGATTCTGGAAACACCATATATTTT.